A selection of T cell receptor beta chains follows, all from one sample in a study of blood T cell repertoires in COVID-19. The method was immunoSEQ multiplex PCR; TCRdb's version includes in-frame clones alone and lacks a portion of them. Of approximately 490,000 clones listed, approximately 86% are singletons. Sequencing was carried out using PBMCs or T cells enriched from blood (not recorded which). The source of these receptors is a young woman who had recovered from COVID-19. Each CDR3 is given with its conserved first and last residue. D genes are given only for firm matches. The listing skips clone size in some rows; elsewhere it reads once, few, many or a size class.

j_gene,v_gene,d_gene,abundance,CDR3nt,CDR3aa
TRBJ1-2,TRBV12-3/TRBV12-4,TRBD1,.,TGTGCCAGCAGCCCGGACAGGGGGGATGGCTACACCTTC,CASSPDRGDGYTF
TRBJ1-1,TRBV7-9,.,.,TGTGCCAGCAGCCTTAACACTGAAGCTTTCTTT,CASSLNTEAFF
TRBJ2-7,TRBV20-1,TRBD2,.,TGCAGTGCTAGCGGGAGGTACGAGCAGTACTTC,CSASGRYEQYF
TRBJ2-5,TRBV3-1/TRBV3-2,TRBD2,few,TGTGCCAGCAGCCGTCATAGCGGGGGGGACCAAGAGACCCAGTACTTC,CASSRHSGGDQETQYF
TRBJ1-1,TRBV6-1,.,.,TGTGCCAGCAGTGATCTCCAGGAGGTCATGAACACTGAAGCTTTCTTT,CASSDLQEVMNTEAFF
TRBJ2-7,TRBV7-2,TRBD1,.,TGTGCCAGCAGCCAGACAGGGATTAGCACCCACGAGCAGTACTTC,CASSQTGISTHEQYF
TRBJ1-1,TRBV23-1,.,few,TGCGCCAGCAGTCAATCTATACAGGACACTGAAGCTTTCTTT,CASSQSIQDTEAFF
TRBJ2-1,TRBV7-8,.,.,TGTGCCAGCAGCGTAAACTCCGACAGGGAGCAGTTCTTC,CASSVNSDREQFF
TRBJ2-3,TRBV6-1,TRBD2,.,TGTGCCAGCAGTGAAGCATCTAGCGGGGGGGATACGCAGTATTTT,CASSEASSGGDTQYF
TRBJ1-5,TRBV2,.,.,TGTGCCAGCGGACTGGGGGGGCGCATCCCCCAGCATTTT,CASGLGGRIPQHF
TRBJ1-1,TRBV6-5,TRBD1,once,TGTGCCAGCACCCCTGACAGGGCGGCTGAAGCTTTCTTT,CASTPDRAAEAFF
TRBJ2-5,TRBV27,TRBD2,.,TGTGCCAGCAGTTTATCACCTCCGGGGGGTCAAGAGACCCAGTACTTC,CASSLSPPGGQETQYF
TRBJ1-2,TRBV28,TRBD1,.,TGTGCCAGCAGTTTGGGGCAGGGGGCGTGGGGCTACACCTTC,CASSLGQGAWGYTF
TRBJ2-7,TRBV5-1,.,.,TGCGCCAGCAGTCGGGGGACCCCCACGGCCTACGAGCAGTACTTC,CASSRGTPTAYEQYF
TRBJ2-7,TRBV30,TRBD1,.,TGTGCCTCCCTGGACAGGGGCTACGAGCAGTACTTC,CASLDRGYEQYF
TRBJ2-2,TRBV24-1,TRBD2,.,TGTGCCACCAGTGTGGGGAGGGACACCGGGGAGCTGTTTTTT,CATSVGRDTGELFF
TRBJ1-5,TRBV12-2,.,.,TGTGCAAGTCGCCCCGGTGGGGGGCAGCCCCAGCATTTT,CASRPGGGQPQHF
TRBJ2-7,TRBV3-1/TRBV3-2,.,.,TGTGCCAGCAGCCGAGCGGGCGAGCAGTACTTC,CASSRAGEQYF
TRBJ1-2,TRBV6-5,.,few,TGTGCCAGCAGGGAGACAGCTACCTATGGCTACACCTTC,CASRETATYGYTF
TRBJ1-2,TRBV4-1,.,.,TGCGCCAGCAGCCAAGTGGGTCAAGGAGGGGACTATGGCTACACCTTC,CASSQVGQGGDYGYTF
TRBJ2-7,TRBV9,TRBD2,once,TGTGCCAGCAGCCCTAGCGGGGGAAAAGACGAGCAGTACTTC,CASSPSGGKDEQYF
TRBJ1-1,TRBV29-1,TRBD1,few,TGCAGCGCTGACCTGACAGGGGGGACTGAAGCTTTCTTT,CSADLTGGTEAFF
TRBJ1-1,TRBV2,.,.,TGTGCCAGCAGGCAGGGACAAAACACTGAAGCTTTCTTT,CASRQGQNTEAFF
TRBJ1-3,TRBV30,.,.,TGTGCCTGGAGTGTTCAGGTAGTCGGAAACACCATATATTTT,CAWSVQVVGNTIYF
TRBJ2-2,TRBV5-1,.,.,TGCGCCAGCAGCTTCCCACAGGGCCCCGGGGAGCTGTTTTTT,CASSFPQGPGELFF
TRBJ1-2,TRBV5-1,.,.,TGCGCCAGCAGCCCGTCGACAGGAGAGCGCTACACCTTC,CASSPSTGERYTF
TRBJ1-1,TRBV6-5,TRBD1,.,TGTGCCAGCAGTTACTCGACAGGGGATTTGGGCACTGAAGCTTTCTTT,CASSYSTGDLGTEAFF
TRBJ2-7,TRBV5-1,TRBD1,.,TGCGCCAGCAGCTCGACAGGGGGCTCCTACGAGCAGTACTTC,CASSSTGGSYEQYF
TRBJ2-7,TRBV21-1,.,.,TGTGCCAGCAGCCCTCACTGGGGGGGGACAGGGGAAAATTTCCACGAGCAGTACTTC,CASSPHWGGTGENFHEQYF